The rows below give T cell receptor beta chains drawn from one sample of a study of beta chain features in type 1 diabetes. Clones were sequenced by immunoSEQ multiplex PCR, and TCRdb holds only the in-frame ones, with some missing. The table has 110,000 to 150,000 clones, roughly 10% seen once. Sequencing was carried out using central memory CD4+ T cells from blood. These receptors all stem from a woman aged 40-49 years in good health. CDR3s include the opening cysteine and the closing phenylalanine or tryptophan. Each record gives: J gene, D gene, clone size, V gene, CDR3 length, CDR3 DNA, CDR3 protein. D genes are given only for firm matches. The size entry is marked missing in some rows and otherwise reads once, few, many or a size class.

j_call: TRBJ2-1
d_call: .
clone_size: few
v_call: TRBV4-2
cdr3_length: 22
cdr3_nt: TGTGCCAGCAGCCAAGAGAAAGTGGGAGCTGGGGTCACGCGCAACTCCTACAATGAGCAGTTCTTC
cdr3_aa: CASSQEKVGAGVTRNSYNEQFF

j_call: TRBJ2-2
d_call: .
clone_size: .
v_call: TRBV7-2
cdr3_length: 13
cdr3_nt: TGTGCCAGCAGCACGGGTAACACCGGGGAGCTGTTTTTT
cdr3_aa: CASSTGNTGELFF

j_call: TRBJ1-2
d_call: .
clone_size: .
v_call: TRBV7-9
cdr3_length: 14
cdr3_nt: TGTGCCAGCAGCTTAAGGGGCCCAGTCCGAGGCTACACCTTC
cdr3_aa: CASSLRGPVRGYTF

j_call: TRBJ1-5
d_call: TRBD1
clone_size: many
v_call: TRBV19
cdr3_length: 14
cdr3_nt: TGTGCCAGTAGTATCCAGGGGGCAGGTCAGCCCCAGCATTTT
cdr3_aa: CASSIQGAGQPQHF

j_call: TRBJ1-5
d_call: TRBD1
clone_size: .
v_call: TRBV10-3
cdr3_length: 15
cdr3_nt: TGTGCCATCAGTGAGGGGACAGTTTTTGAGCAGCCCCAGCATTTT
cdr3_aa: CAISEGTVFEQPQHF

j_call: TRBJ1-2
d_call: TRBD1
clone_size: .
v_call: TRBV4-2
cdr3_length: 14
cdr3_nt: TGTGCCAGCAGCCAAATAGGGGGCGTTGGTGGCTACACCTTC
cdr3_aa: CASSQIGGVGGYTF

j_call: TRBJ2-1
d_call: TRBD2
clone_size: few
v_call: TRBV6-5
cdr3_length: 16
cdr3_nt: TGTGCCAGCAGTTACCTCGGACTAGCGGGGTCCGATGAGCAGTTCTTC
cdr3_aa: CASSYLGLAGSDEQFF

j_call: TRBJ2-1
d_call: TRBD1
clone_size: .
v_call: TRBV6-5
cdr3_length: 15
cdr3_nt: TGTGCCAGCAGTTACGAACCGACAGGGGGCAATGAGCAGTTCTTC
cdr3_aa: CASSYEPTGGNEQFF

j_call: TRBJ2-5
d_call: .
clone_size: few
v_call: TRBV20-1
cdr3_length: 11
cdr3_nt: TGCAGTGCTCGGGACCAAGAGACCCAGTACTTC
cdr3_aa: CSARDQETQYF

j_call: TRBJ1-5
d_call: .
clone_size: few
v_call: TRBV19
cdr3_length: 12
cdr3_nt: TGTGCCAGTAGTATAGCTACCCAGCCCCAGCATTTT
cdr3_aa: CASSIATQPQHF

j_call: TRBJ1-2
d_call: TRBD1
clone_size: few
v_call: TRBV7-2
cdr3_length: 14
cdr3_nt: TGTGCCAGCGGACAGGGGGGTGGTAACTATGGCTACACCTTC
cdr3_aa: CASGQGGGNYGYTF

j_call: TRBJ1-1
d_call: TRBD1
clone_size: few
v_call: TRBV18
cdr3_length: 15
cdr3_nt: TGTGCCAGCTCACCTAGGACAGGGGGCGTGGCTGAAGCTTTCTTT
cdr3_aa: CASSPRTGGVAEAFF

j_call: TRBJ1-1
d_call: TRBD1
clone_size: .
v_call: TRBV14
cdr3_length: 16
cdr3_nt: TGTGCCAGCAGCCCCGGGACAGGGCTTGGTATCACTGAAGCTTTCTTT
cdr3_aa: CASSPGTGLGITEAFF

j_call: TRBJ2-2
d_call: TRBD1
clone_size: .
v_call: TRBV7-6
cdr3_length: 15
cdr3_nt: TGTGCCAGCAGCGCCCGACAGGGGAGGACCGGGGAGCTGTTTTTT
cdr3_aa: CASSARQGRTGELFF

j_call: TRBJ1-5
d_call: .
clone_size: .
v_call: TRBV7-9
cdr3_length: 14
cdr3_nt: TGTGCCAGCAGCTTAGCGGGAGGTTCTCAGCCCCAGCATTTT
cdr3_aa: CASSLAGGSQPQHF

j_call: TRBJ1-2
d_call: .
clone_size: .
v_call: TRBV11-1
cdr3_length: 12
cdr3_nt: TGTGCCAGCAGCCTGACAGGTTATGGCTACACCTTC
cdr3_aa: CASSLTGYGYTF

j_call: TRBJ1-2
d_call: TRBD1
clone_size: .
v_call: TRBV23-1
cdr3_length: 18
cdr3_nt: TGCGCCAGCAGTCTTCCATCAAACCGGACAGGGGTAAACTATGGCTACACCTTC
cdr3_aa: CASSLPSNRTGVNYGYTF

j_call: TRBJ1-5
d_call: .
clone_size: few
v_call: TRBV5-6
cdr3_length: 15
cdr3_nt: TGTGCCAGCAGCCTCTTTAGGCAGGGAAGTCAGCCCCAGCATTTT
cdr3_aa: CASSLFRQGSQPQHF

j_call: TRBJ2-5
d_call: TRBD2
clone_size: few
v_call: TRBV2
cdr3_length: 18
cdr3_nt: TGTGCCAGCAGTGTTTGGGGGACTAGCGGGGCCAGACAAGAGACCCAGTACTTC
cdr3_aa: CASSVWGTSGARQETQYF

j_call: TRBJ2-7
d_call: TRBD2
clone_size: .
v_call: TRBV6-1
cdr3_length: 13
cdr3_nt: TGTGCCACCATGGGACTAGCGGAGGTAGAGCAGTACTTC
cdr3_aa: CATMGLAEVEQYF

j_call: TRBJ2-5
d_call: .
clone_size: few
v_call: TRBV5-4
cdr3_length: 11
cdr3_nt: TGTGCCAGCAGCTGGGAGCGGACCCAGTACTTC
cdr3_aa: CASSWERTQYF

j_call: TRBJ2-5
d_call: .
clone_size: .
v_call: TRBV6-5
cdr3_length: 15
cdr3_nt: TGTGCCAGCACTCGCGTAGGAGGGGCCCAAGAGACCCAGTACTTC
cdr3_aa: CASTRVGGAQETQYF